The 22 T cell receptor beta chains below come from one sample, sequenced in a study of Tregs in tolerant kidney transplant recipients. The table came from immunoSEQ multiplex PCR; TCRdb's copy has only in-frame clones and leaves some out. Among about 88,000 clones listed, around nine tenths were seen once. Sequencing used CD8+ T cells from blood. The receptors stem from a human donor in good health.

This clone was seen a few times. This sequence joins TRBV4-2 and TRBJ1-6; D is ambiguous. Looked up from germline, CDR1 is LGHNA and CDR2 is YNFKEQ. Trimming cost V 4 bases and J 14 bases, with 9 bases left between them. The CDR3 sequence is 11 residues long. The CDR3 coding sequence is TGTGCCAGCAGCCCTGGTCGTACCCTCCACTTT. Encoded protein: CASSPGRTLHF.

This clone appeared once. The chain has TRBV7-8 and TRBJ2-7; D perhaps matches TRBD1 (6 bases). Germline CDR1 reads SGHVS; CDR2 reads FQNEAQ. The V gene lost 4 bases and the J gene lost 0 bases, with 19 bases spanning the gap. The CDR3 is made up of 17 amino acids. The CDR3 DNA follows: TGTGCCAGCAGCTCCGAGTACCGGGACAAGCCCTCCTACGAGCAGTACTTC. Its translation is CASSSEYRDKPSYEQYF.

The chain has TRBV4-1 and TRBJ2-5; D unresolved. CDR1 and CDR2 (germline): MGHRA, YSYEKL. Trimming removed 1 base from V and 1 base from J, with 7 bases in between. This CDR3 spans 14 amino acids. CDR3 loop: CASSQVGLQETQYF. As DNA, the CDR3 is TGCGCCAGCAGCCAAGTTGGGCTCCAAGAGACCCAGTACTTC.

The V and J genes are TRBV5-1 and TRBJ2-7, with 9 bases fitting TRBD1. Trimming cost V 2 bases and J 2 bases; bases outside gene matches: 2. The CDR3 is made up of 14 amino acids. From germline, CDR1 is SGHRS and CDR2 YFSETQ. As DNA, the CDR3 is TGCGCCAGCAGCTTCGGGACAGGGCCCTACGAGCAGTACTTC. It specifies CASSFGTGPYEQYF.

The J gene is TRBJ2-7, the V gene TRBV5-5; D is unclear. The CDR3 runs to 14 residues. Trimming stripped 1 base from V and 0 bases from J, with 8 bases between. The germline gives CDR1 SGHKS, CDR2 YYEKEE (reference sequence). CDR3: CASSLYGLSYEQYF. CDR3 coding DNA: TGTGCCAGCAGCTTGTACGGTCTCTCCTACGAGCAGTACTTC.

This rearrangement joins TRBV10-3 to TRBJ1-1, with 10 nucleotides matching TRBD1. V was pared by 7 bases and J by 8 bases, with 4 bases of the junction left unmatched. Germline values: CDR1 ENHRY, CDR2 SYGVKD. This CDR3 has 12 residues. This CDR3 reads CAIKATGGEAFF. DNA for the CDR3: TGTGCCATCAAGGCGACAGGGGGCGAAGCTTTCTTT.

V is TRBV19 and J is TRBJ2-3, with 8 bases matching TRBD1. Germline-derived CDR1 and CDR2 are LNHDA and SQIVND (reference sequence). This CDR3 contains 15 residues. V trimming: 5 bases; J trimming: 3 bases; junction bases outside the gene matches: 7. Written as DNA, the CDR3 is TGTGCCAGTAGTCCCCCCCGGACAGGGACAGATACGCAGTATTTT. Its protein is CASSPPRTGTDTQYF.

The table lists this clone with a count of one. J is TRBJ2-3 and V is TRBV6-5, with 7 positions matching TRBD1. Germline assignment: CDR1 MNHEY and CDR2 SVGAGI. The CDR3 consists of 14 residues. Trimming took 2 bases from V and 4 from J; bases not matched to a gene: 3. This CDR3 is CASSYGQGADTQYF. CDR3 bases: TGTGCCAGCAGTTACGGTCAGGGGGCAGATACGCAGTATTTT.

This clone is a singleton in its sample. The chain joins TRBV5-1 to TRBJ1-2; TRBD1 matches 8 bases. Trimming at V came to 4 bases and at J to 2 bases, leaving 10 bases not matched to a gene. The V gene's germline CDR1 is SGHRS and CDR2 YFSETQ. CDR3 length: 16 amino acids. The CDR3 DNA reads TGCGCCAGCAGCGGCCCATTGACAGGGGCGAACTATGGCTACACCTTC. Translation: CASSGPLTGANYGYTF.

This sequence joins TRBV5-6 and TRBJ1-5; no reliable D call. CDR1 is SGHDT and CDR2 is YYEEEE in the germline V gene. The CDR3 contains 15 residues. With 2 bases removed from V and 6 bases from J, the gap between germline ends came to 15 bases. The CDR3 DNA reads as TGTGCCAGCAGCTTAGGACTTCCAGCCAGTCAGCCCCAGCATTTT. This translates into CASSLGLPASQPQHF.

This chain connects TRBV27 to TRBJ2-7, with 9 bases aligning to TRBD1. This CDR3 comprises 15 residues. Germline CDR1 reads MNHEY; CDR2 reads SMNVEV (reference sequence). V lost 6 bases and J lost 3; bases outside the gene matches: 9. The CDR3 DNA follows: TGTGCCAGCAGCCCCGGGACAGGGCTATTCTACGAGCAGTACTTC. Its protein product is CASSPGTGLFYEQYF.

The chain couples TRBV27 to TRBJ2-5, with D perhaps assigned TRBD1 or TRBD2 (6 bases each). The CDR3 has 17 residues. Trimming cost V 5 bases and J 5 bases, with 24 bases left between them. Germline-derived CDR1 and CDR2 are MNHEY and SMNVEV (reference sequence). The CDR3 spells CASSTGRGTGLRETQYF. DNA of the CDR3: TGTGCCAGCAGTACTGGGCGGGGAACAGGGCTTCGGGAGACCCAGTACTTC.

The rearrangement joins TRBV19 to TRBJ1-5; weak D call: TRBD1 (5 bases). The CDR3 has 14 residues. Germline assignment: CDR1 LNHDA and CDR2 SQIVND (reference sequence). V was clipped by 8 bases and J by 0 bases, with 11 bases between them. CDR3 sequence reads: CASSVGDSNQPQHF. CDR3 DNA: TGTGCCAGTTCCGTAGGGGATAGCAATCAGCCCCAGCATTTT.

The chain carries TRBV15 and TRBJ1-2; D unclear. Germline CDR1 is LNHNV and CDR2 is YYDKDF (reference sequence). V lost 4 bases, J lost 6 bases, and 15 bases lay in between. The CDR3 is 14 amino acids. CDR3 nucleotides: TGTGCCACCAGCACAGACGGACTACGGCATGGCTACACCTTC. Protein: CATSTDGLRHGYTF.

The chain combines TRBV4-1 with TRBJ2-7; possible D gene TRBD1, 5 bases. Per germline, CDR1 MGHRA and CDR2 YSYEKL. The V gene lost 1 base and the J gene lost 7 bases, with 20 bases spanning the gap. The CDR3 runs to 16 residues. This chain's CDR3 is CASSQGLGVGRGEQYF. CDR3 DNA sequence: TGCGCCAGCAGCCAAGGATTAGGCGTGGGGCGCGGTGAGCAGTACTTC.

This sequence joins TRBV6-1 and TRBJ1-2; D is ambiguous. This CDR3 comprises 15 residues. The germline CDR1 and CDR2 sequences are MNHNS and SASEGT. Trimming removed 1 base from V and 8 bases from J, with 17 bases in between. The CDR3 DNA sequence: TGTGCCAGCAGTGAAGGGGAGGCCGCCTCGTGGGGCTACACCTTC. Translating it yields CASSEGEAASWGYTF.

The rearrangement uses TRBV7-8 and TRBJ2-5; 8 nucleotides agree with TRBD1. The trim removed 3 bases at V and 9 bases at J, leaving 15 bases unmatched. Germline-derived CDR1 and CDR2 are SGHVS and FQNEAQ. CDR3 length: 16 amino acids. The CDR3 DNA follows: TGTGCCAGCAGCTTCAGAAGGACAGGGCGCGTATGGGCCCAGTACTTC. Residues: CASSFRRTGRVWAQYF.

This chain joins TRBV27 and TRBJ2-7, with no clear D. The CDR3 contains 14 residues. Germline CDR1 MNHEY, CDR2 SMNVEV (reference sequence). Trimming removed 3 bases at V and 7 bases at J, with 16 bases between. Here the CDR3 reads CASSLEMPGGEQYF. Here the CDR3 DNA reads TGTGCCAGCAGTTTGGAAATGCCCGGTGGGGAGCAGTACTTC.

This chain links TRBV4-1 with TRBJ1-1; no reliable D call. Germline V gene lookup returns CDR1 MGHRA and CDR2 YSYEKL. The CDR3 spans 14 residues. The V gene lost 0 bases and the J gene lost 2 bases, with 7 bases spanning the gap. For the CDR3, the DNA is TGCGCCAGCAGCCAAGAGAGGGCTAACACTGAAGCTTTCTTT. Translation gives CASSQERANTEAFF.

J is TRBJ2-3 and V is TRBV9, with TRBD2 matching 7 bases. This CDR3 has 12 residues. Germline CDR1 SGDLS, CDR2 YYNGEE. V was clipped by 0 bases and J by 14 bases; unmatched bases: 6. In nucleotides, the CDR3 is TGTGCCAGCAGCGTAGTCAGCGGGGAGGGGTATTTT. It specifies CASSVVSGEGYF. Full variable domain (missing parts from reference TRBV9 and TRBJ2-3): DSGVTQTPKHLITATGQRVTLRCSPRSGDLSVYWYQQSLDQGLQFLIQYYNGEERAKGNILERFSAQQFPDLHSELNLSSLELGDSALYFCASSVVSGEGYFGPGTRLTVL.

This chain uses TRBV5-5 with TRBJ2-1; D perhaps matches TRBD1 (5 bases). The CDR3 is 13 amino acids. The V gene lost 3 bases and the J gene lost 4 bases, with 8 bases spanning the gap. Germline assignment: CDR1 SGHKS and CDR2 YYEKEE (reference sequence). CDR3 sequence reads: CASSWGFYNEQFF. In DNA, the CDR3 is TGTGCCAGCAGCTGGGGCTTTTACAATGAGCAGTTCTTC. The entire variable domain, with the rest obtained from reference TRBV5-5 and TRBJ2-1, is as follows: DAGVTQSPTHLIKTRGQQVTLRCSPISGHKSVSWYQQVLGQGPQFIFQYYEKEERGRGNFPDRFSARQFPNYSSELNVNALLLGDSALYLCASSWGFYNEQFFGPGTRLTVL.

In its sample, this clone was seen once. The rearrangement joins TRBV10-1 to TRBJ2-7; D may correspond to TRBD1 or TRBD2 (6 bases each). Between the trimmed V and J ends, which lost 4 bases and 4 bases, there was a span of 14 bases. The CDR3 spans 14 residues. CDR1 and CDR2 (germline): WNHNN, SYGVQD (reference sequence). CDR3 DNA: TGCGCCAGCAGTGTGGGGGGCGAAGATTACGAGCAGTACTTC. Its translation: CASSVGGEDYEQYF.